This TCR beta chain emerged from a study of shared clonotypes between healthy human individuals. V lost 1 base and J 2 bases, leaving 12 bases between the germline ends. This CDR3 region has 15 residues. The germline V gene encodes CDR1 SGHTA and CDR2 FQGNSA. Repertoires were generated with immunoSEQ multiplex PCR, while TCRdb's copy carries only in-frame clones and drops some. Of around 1.4 million clones in the sample, approximately 98.5% were seen once. The sequence was collected from a man aged 25-45 years in good health. The chain couples TRBV7-2 to TRBJ2-7; D unresolved. The sequenced sample consisted of naive CD4+ T cells sorted from blood. Subset reported: CD45RA+ positively selected. The DNA for the CDR3 is TGTGCCAGCAGCTTAGGAATAGGACCGACCTACGAGCAGTACTTC. It yields the protein CASSLGIGPTYEQYF.